These 10 T cell receptor beta chains came from one sample sequenced in a study of T cell responses to AZD1222 COVID-19 vaccine. Clones were read by immunoSEQ multiplex PCR, and TCRdb kept only the in-frame ones, dropping some. The sample lists some 150,000 clones; more than 70% were seen once. The sequenced sample was peripheral blood, obtained 28 days after the second AZD1222 dose. These receptors were obtained from an adult who received the AZD1222 COVID-19 vaccine.

This chain uses TRBV5-1 with TRBJ2-1; 7 bases agree with TRBD2. Losses at the gene ends were 2 bases for V and 4 bases for J; bases not matched to a gene: 18. Germline loops: CDR1 SGHRS, CDR2 YFSETQ. This CDR3 is built from 19 residues. CDR3 sequence: CASSFPTRDYRERYNEQFF. CDR3 in DNA: TGCGCCAGCAGCTTCCCAACCCGGGACTACCGGGAACGTTACAATGAGCAGTTCTTC.

V gene TRBV6-4 combines with J gene TRBJ2-1, with TRBD1 matching 9 bases. The V gene end was trimmed by 6 bases and the J gene end by 12 bases; junction bases not matched to a gene: 9. The CDR3 sequence is 13 residues long. CDR1 and CDR2 (germline): MRHNA, SNTAGT. The CDR3 loop reads CASRPQGAGPQFF. CDR3 DNA: TGTGCCAGCAGACCACAGGGGGCCGGCCCGCAGTTCTTC.

The chain employs TRBV18 and TRBJ1-2; 8 nucleotides agree with TRBD1. Germline V gene lookup returns CDR1 KGHSH and CDR2 LQKENI. V lost 3 bases and J lost 3; bases outside the gene matches: 9. The CDR3 extends over 16 amino acids. Here the CDR3 reads CASSPRSTGADYGYTF. The CDR3, as DNA: TGTGCCAGCTCACCGCGGTCGACAGGGGCGGACTATGGCTACACCTTC.

The chain combines TRBV7-3 with TRBJ2-2, with D perhaps matching TRBD1 (5 bases). Trimming removed 0 bases from V and 4 bases from J, with 9 bases in between. Germline CDR1 SGHTA, CDR2 FQGTGA. The CDR3 runs 15 residues. CDR3 DNA sequence: TGTGCCAGCAGCTTAACTGGACACCTCACCGGGGAGCTGTTTTTT. It specifies CASSLTGHLTGELFF.

This rearrangement joins TRBV12-3 or TRBV12-4 to TRBJ2-7; D call uncertain. CDR3 length: 11 amino acids. The V gene lost 5 bases and the J gene lost 3 bases, with 5 bases spanning the gap. CDR3 DNA sequence: TGTGCCAGCAGTCCCAACTACGAGCAGTACTTC. Translating gives CASSPNYEQYF.

The chain carries TRBV28 and TRBJ2-1; perhaps TRBD1 as D (7 bases). Germline V gene sequence: CDR1 MDHEN, CDR2 SYDVKM. V was shortened by 7 bases and J by 14 bases, with 18 bases between the two germline ends. The CDR3 runs to 12 residues. This CDR3 reads CASTRTGGGEFF. CDR3 sequence (DNA): TGTGCCAGCACCCGGACCGGAGGGGGCGAGTTCTTC.

This clone was seen once. J is TRBJ2-2 and V is TRBV6-2 or TRBV6-3; 11 bases line up with TRBD2. The germline V gene encodes CDR1 MNHEY and CDR2 SVGEGT. The length of the CDR3 is 17 residues. Trimming removed 4 bases from V and 4 bases from J; junction bases left unmatched: 8. CDR3 loop: CASSLRLAGTRTGELFF. DNA of the CDR3: TGTGCCAGCAGTTTGAGACTAGCGGGAACGCGCACCGGGGAGCTGTTTTTT.

The V gene is TRBV6-6, the J gene TRBJ2-3; 8 nucleotides agree with TRBD2. Germline-derived CDR1 and CDR2 are MNHNY and SVGAGI (reference sequence). With 7 bases clipped from V and 6 bases from J, the junction kept 9 bases outside the gene matches. This CDR3 has 14 amino acids. CDR3: CASNPGLVGDTQYF. Here the CDR3 DNA reads TGTGCCAGCAACCCGGGACTAGTAGGTGATACGCAGTATTTT.

V and J are TRBV6-5 and TRBJ1-5; D call uncertain. Germline CDR1 and CDR2: MNHEY and SVGAGI. CDR3 length equals 14 residues. Deletions cut 6 bases from V and 7 bases from J, with 16 bases between. The CDR3 here is CASRSASLGQPQHF. The CDR3 nucleotides read TGTGCCAGCAGGTCAGCCTCCCTGGGGCAGCCCCAGCATTTT.

This chain joins TRBV6-2 or TRBV6-3 and TRBJ1-5, with D possibly matching TRBD1 (5 bases). The CDR3 sequence is 16 residues long. The germline V and J ends were trimmed by 0 bases and 4 bases, with 13 bases remaining between them. The V gene's germline CDR1 is MNHEY and CDR2 SVGEGT. CDR3 nucleotide sequence: TGTGCCAGCAGTTACTCGATGAGGGGAGGGAATCAGCCCCAGCATTTT. Translating gives CASSYSMRGGNQPQHF.